One sample yielded the 28 T cell receptor beta chains listed below, sequenced in a study of T-cell reconstitution after alpha-beta-depleted transplantation in children. Preparation of the TCRbeta library involved a method that used unique molecular identifiers. In TCRdb, the PCR reads were re-called with MiXCR into one record per CDR3 protein. The sample has around 450,000 distinct CDR3 sequences, about 11% seen once. Sequencing was performed on PBMCs, taken before TCRalphabeta/CD19-depleted stem cell transplant. The source of these receptors is a child aged 2 to 15 with inherited bone marrow failure, due to receive a stem cell transplant.

This clonotype was picked up many times. This chain links TRBV27 with TRBJ2-1; D is possibly TRBD2 (6 bases). Germline V gives CDR1 MNHEY, CDR2 SMNVEV (reference sequence). V was clipped by 3 bases and J by 9 bases, with 15 bases between them. The CDR3 length is 14 residues. CDR3 protein: CASSFIGSRVEQFF. For the CDR3, the DNA is TGTGCCAGCAGTTTTATCGGGAGTCGGGTTGAGCAGTTCTTC.

This clonotype was seen ten or more times. The chain has TRBV12-3 or TRBV12-4 and TRBJ2-3, with 9 nucleotides matching TRBD2. Trimming cost V 3 bases and J 2 bases; bases outside gene matches: 6. The CDR3 runs to 16 residues. In nucleotides, the CDR3 is TGTGCCAGCAGTTTTCTCGTAGCGGGAGCCACAGATACGCAGTATTTT. It codes for CASSFLVAGATDTQYF.

This clonotype was found many times. The chain has TRBV28 and TRBJ1-1; TRBD1 matches 7 bases. This CDR3 has 14 residues. V gave up 4 bases and J gave up 7 bases; unmatched junction bases: 9. Germline V gene lookup returns CDR1 MDHEN and CDR2 SYDVKM. The CDR3 protein is CASSYILQGVEAFF. The CDR3 DNA reads as TGTGCCAGCAGTTATATCTTGCAGGGGGTTGAAGCTTTCTTT. Supplemented by reference TRBV28 and TRBJ1-1, the full variable domain reads DVKVTQSSRYLVKRTGEKVFLECVQDMDHENMFWYRQDPGLGLRLIYFSYDVKMKEKGDIPEGYSVSREKKERFSLILESASTNQTSMYLCASSYILQGVEAFFGQGTRLTVV.

At least ten counts were recorded for this clonotype. CDR3 in DNA: TGTGCCAGCAGTTTGCCCCCCGGCTACGAGCAGTACTTC. Encoded protein: CASSLPPGYEQYF. The rearrangement links TRBV28 to TRBJ2-7, with D hard to call. V gave up 3 bases and J gave up 3 bases, with 9 bases separating them. Germline CDR1 is MDHEN and CDR2 is SYDVKM. The CDR3 runs 13 residues.

This clonotype was recorded many times. The CDR3 is CASSPGVFEQFF. The DNA of the CDR3 is TGTGCCAGCAGTCCAGGGGTGTTTGAGCAGTTCTTC. This chain links TRBV12-3 or TRBV12-4 with TRBJ2-1; weak D call: TRBD1 (6 bases). The V end lost 5 bases, the J end lost 9 bases, and 11 bases lay between the germline ends. The CDR3 length is 12 residues.

This clonotype was observed at least ten times. The chain combines TRBV3-1 with TRBJ2-7, with TRBD1 matching 10 bases. The V gene's germline CDR1 is LGHDT and CDR2 YNNKEL (reference sequence). This CDR3 contains 16 residues. The V and J ends lost 3 bases and 3 bases, in that order; junction bases with no gene match: 8. This chain's CDR3 is CASSHGPGQGNYEQYF. The CDR3 DNA sequence: TGTGCCAGCAGCCATGGGCCGGGACAGGGGAACTACGAGCAGTACTTC.

This clonotype has ten or more counts. The J gene is TRBJ2-1, the V gene TRBV10-3; no clear D. The CDR3 is 12 amino acids. Trimming took off 4 bases at V and 8 bases at J, with 9 bases between the two ends. Germline V gene lookup returns CDR1 ENHRY and CDR2 SYGVKD. CDR3 sequence reads: CAISGQSHEQFF. CDR3 nucleotides: TGTGCCATCAGTGGTCAGTCGCATGAGCAGTTCTTC.

There are many counts of this clonotype. The chain employs TRBV7-2 and TRBJ2-5, with D uncertain. Germline CDR1 SGHTA, CDR2 FQGNSA. With 5 bases removed from V and 5 bases from J, the gap between germline ends came to 12 bases. This CDR3 is built from 13 residues. CDR3 residues: CASSRAEVETQYF. CDR3 nucleotide sequence: TGTGCCAGCAGCCGGGCCGAGGTGGAGACCCAGTACTTC.

There are many counts of this clonotype. The chain joins TRBV5-6 to TRBJ2-7, with 7 positions matching TRBD1. CDR3 size: 14 residues. Trimming cost V 4 bases and J 6 bases; bases outside gene matches: 10. Looked up from germline, CDR1 is SGHDT and CDR2 is YYEEEE. The CDR3 nucleotides read TGTGCCAGCAGCCCCCTCGGACAGGTGGCCGAGCAGTACTTC. Translating it yields CASSPLGQVAEQYF.

A few counts support this clonotype. The V call is TRBV7-9, the J call TRBJ2-1; the D gene is possibly TRBD2 (6 bases). V was pared by 2 bases and J by 7 bases, with 18 bases between. The germline gives CDR1 SEHNR, CDR2 FQNEAQ (reference sequence). This CDR3 is 16 amino acids long. CDR3 DNA: TGTGCCAGCAGCTTACCCTCGTCCGGGAGTGAGAATGAGCAGTTCTTC. Its translation: CASSLPSSGSENEQFF.

This clonotype was observed many times. CDR3 sequence: CASSHHALAGPTDTQYF. CDR3 in DNA: TGCGCCAGCAGCCATCACGCCCTAGCGGGGCCCACAGATACGCAGTATTTT. The chain links TRBV4-3 to TRBJ2-3; 9 bases line up with TRBD2. Germline V CDR1 and CDR2: LGHNA, YSLEER. J was trimmed by 2 bases and V by 3 bases; bases with no gene match: 9. This CDR3 comprises 17 residues.

This clonotype was seen a few times. J is TRBJ2-6 and V is TRBV20-1, with unresolved D. Germline V lookup: CDR1 DFQATT, CDR2 SNEGSKA (reference sequence). Trimming took off 1 base at V and 2 bases at J, with 6 bases between the two ends. The CDR3 runs 14 residues. CDR3 coding DNA: TGCAGTGCTAGAGGGTTTCCTGGGGCCAACGTCCTGACTTTC. Residues: CSARGFPGANVLTF.

This clonotype was counted at least ten times. This chain joins TRBV30 and TRBJ2-2; 15 bases line up with TRBD2. The CDR3 sequence is 17 residues long. V lost 4 bases and J lost 1; bases outside the gene matches: 4. Germline V gene lookup returns CDR1 GTSNPN and CDR2 SVGIG (reference sequence). The CDR3 loop reads CAWIGTSGRLNTGELFF. The CDR3 DNA is TGTGCCTGGATAGGGACTAGCGGGAGGCTGAACACCGGGGAGCTGTTTTTT.

This clonotype was counted many times. The V and J genes are TRBV12-3 or TRBV12-4 and TRBJ2-7; no firm D call. The CDR3 has 14 amino acids. Trimming shortened V by 3 bases and J by 0 bases, and 9 bases separated the two germline ends. The CDR3, as DNA: TGTGCCAGCAGTTTCGGGCAGAACTCCTACGAGCAGTACTTC. Translated, it gives CASSFGQNSYEQYF.

This clonotype was seen at least ten times. The chain employs TRBV15 and TRBJ1-4; D is unresolved. This CDR3 spans 14 amino acids. With 8 bases removed from V and 0 bases from J, the gap between germline ends came to 10 bases. Germline-derived CDR1 and CDR2 are LNHNV and YYDKDF (reference sequence). In nucleotides, the CDR3 is TGTGCCACCTTGGCGGGATCAACTAATGAAAAACTGTTTTTT. Translating it yields CATLAGSTNEKLFF.

At least ten counts were recorded for this clonotype. The gene calls are TRBV20-1 and TRBJ2-1, with D maybe TRBD1 (5 bases). V gave up 8 bases and J gave up 2 bases, with 13 bases separating them. CDR1 is DFQATT and CDR2 is SNEGSKA in the germline V gene (reference sequence). The CDR3 consists of 13 residues. The CDR3 loop is CSISDRTYNEQFF. The CDR3, as DNA: TGCAGTATCTCCGACAGAACCTACAATGAGCAGTTCTTC.

V gene TRBV4-3 combines with J gene TRBJ2-7; D call uncertain. The length of the CDR3 is 14 residues. Trimming took 1 base from V and 5 from J, leaving 12 bases between them. Germline values: CDR1 LGHNA, CDR2 YSLEER. The CDR3 loop is CASSQVGSLNEQYF. The CDR3 DNA reads TGCGCCAGCAGCCAAGTGGGTAGTCTGAACGAGCAGTACTTC.

On this clonotype: At one end, the junction sequence differs from germline, possibly due to a read error. J is TRBJ2-5 and V is TRBV4-3; possibly TRBD2 for D (5 bases). The CDR3 contains 16 residues. The germline V gene encodes CDR1 LGHNA and CDR2 YSLEER. The CDR3 is CANSQDFRETGETQYF. CDR3 in DNA: TGCGCCAACAGCCAAGATTTTAGGGAGACGGGGGAGACCCAGTACTTC.

This clonotype was seen repeatedly, ten times or more. This chain joins TRBV4-3 and TRBJ1-1; weak D call: TRBD1 (6 bases). The CDR3 loop spans 15 amino acids. CDR1 LGHNA and CDR2 YSLEER come from the germline V gene. V lost 0 bases and J lost 1, with 9 bases in between. CDR3: CASSQDWGRNTEAFF. The CDR3 nucleotides read TGCGCCAGCAGCCAAGATTGGGGGCGGAACACTGAAGCTTTCTTT.

This clonotype was detected only once. The chain employs TRBV30 and TRBJ1-5; D perhaps matches TRBD1 (5 bases). Trimming shortened V by 2 bases and J by 5 bases, and 10 bases separated the two germline ends. The germline gives CDR1 GTSNPN, CDR2 SVGIG (reference sequence). The CDR3 has 13 amino acids. The CDR3 loop is CAWSPQGYQPQHF. DNA of the CDR3: TGTGCCTGGAGTCCCCAGGGTTATCAGCCCCAGCATTTT.

This clonotype has ten or more counts. V is TRBV24-1 and J is TRBJ2-1; 7 bases agree with TRBD1. The germline CDR1 and CDR2 sequences are KGHDR and SFDVKD. V lost 4 bases to trimming and J lost 5 bases; unmatched junction nucleotides: 10. The CDR3 sequence is 16 residues long. CDR3 coding DNA: TGTGCCACCAGTGAGCCCGGGACAGAGAATGACAATGAGCAGTTCTTC. It specifies CATSEPGTENDNEQFF.

This clonotype has ten or more counts. V usage is TRBV19 and J usage is TRBJ1-1, with 7 bases identical to TRBD1. The CDR3 runs to 14 residues. Germline V lookup: CDR1 LNHDA, CDR2 SQIVND (reference sequence). The trim removed 8 bases at V and 6 bases at J, leaving 12 bases unmatched. The CDR3: CASSIHRGEAEAFF. CDR3 DNA sequence: TGTGCCAGTTCTATACACAGGGGAGAGGCTGAAGCTTTCTTT.

This chain links TRBV7-9 with TRBJ2-5; 7 bases align to TRBD1. Trimming removed 4 bases from V and 1 base from J; junction bases left unmatched: 6. CDR3 length: 15 residues. Germline lookup yields CDR1 SEHNR and CDR2 FQNEAQ (reference sequence). The CDR3 sequence is CASSSRQGPQETQYF. CDR3 nucleotide sequence: TGTGCCAGCAGCTCGAGACAGGGTCCCCAAGAGACCCAGTACTTC.

In its sample, this clonotype was seen many times. The CDR3, as DNA: TGTGCCAGCAGCCAGCCCGGCGTCGAGGGGAACACCGGGGAGCTGTTTTTT. Its protein is CASSQPGVEGNTGELFF. The chain is built from TRBV14 and TRBJ2-2; TRBD2 is a possible D gene (5 bases). The CDR3 covers 17 residues. V was cut by 3 bases and J by 1 base, with 15 bases left in between. Germline values: CDR1 SGHDN, CDR2 FVKESK.

This clonotype occurred many times. This chain joins TRBV12-3 or TRBV12-4 and TRBJ2-7, with a tentative D call TRBD2 (5 bases). The V end lost 3 bases, the J end lost 3 bases, and 12 bases lay between the germline ends. The CDR3 extends over 14 amino acids. CDR3 sequence: CASSLALGYYEQYF. CDR3 bases: TGTGCCAGCAGTTTGGCACTAGGGTACTACGAGCAGTACTTC.

This clonotype appeared a few times. This chain links TRBV7-2 with TRBJ2-5; D may be TRBD1 or TRBD2 (5 bases each). The CDR3 contains 17 residues. Trimming shortened V by 3 bases and J by 3 bases, and 20 bases separated the two germline ends. Germline V gives CDR1 SGHTA, CDR2 FQGNSA. CDR3 sequence (DNA): TGTGCCAGCAGCTTTTTCAACAGGAGGACTCGGGAAGAGACCCAGTACTTC. Its protein product is CASSFFNRRTREETQYF.

The sample holds many counts of this clonotype. This rearrangement joins TRBV28 to TRBJ2-3, with no clear D. The germline gives CDR1 MDHEN, CDR2 SYDVKM. The V end was cut by 8 bases, the J end by 2 bases, with 14 bases between. The CDR3 totals 14 residues. The CDR3 DNA is TGTGCCAGCCAGACTCGGGCCTTCACAGATACGCAGTATTTT. Its translation: CASQTRAFTDTQYF.

This clonotype was counted ten times or more. The gene calls are TRBV19 and TRBJ2-7; TRBD1 might be the D (6 bases). This CDR3 spans 15 amino acids. V was clipped by 6 bases and J by 2 bases, with 17 bases between them. The germline gives CDR1 LNHDA, CDR2 SQIVND (reference sequence). CDR3: CASSATRDIPYEQYF. CDR3 nucleotide sequence: TGTGCCAGTAGCGCGACCCGGGACATACCCTACGAGCAGTACTTC.